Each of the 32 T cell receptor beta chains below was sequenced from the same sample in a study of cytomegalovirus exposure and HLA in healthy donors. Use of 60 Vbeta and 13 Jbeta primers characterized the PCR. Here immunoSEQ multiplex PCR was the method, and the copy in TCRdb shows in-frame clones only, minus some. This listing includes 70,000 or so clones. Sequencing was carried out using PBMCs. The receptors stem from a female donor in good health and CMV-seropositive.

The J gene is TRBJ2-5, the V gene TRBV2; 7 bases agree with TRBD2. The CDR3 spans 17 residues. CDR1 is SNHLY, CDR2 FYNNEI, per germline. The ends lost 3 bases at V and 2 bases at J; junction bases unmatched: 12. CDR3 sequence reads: CASSDFGSSGYQETQYF. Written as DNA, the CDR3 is TGTGCCAGCAGTGATTTCGGCAGTAGCGGGTATCAAGAGACCCAGTACTTC.

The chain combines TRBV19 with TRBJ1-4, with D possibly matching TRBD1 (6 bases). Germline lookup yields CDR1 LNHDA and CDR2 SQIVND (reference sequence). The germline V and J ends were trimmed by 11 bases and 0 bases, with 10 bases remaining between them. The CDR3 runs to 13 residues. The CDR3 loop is CASRGATNEKLFF. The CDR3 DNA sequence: TGTGCCTCCAGGGGAGCAACTAATGAAAAACTGTTTTTT. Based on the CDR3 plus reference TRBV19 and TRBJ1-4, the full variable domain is DGGITQSPKYLFRKEGQNVTLSCEQNLNHDAMYWYRQDPGQGLRLIYYSQIVNDFQKGDIAEGYSVSREKKESFPLTVTSAQKNPTAFYLCASRGATNEKLFFGSGTQLSVL.

CDR3 in amino acids: CASPTSGSSHVGELFF. The CDR3 coding sequence is TGTGCCTCCCCGACTAGCGGGAGTTCTCATGTCGGGGAGCTGTTTTTT. The chain links TRBV30 to TRBJ2-2; TRBD2 matches at 12 bases. The CDR3 covers 16 residues. Losses at the gene ends were 7 bases for V and 7 bases for J; bases not matched to a gene: 13. Germline V gene sequence: CDR1 GTSNPN, CDR2 SVGIG (reference sequence).

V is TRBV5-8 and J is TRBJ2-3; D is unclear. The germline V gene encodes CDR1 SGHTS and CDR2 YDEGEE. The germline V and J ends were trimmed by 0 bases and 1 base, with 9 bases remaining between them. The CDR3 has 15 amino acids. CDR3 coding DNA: TGTGCCAGCAGCTTGGCCCTTGGAGGCACAGATACGCAGTATTTT. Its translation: CASSLALGGTDTQYF.

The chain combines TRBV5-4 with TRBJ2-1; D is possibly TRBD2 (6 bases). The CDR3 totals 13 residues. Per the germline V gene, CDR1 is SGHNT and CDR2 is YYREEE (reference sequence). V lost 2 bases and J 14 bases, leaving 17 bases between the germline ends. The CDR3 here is CASSFPGAAGEFF. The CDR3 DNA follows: TGTGCCAGCAGCTTCCCTGGAGCAGCGGGTGAGTTCTTC.

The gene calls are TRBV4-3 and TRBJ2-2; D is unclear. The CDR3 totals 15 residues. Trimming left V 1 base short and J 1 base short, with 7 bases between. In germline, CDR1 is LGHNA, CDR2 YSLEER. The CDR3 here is CASSQGTVNTGELFF. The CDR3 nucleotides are TGCGCCAGCAGCCAAGGAACAGTGAACACCGGGGAGCTGTTTTTT.

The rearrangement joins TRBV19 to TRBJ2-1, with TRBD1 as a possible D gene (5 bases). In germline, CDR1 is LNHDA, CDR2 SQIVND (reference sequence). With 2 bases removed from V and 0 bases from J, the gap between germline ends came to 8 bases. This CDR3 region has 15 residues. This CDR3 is CASSIIDSSYNEQFF. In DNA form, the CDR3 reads TGTGCCAGTAGTATAATCGACAGCTCCTACAATGAGCAGTTCTTC. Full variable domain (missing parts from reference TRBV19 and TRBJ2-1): DGGITQSPKYLFRKEGQNVTLSCEQNLNHDAMYWYRQDPGQGLRLIYYSQIVNDFQKGDIAEGYSVSREKKESFPLTVTSAQKNPTAFYLCASSIIDSSYNEQFFGPGTRLTVL.

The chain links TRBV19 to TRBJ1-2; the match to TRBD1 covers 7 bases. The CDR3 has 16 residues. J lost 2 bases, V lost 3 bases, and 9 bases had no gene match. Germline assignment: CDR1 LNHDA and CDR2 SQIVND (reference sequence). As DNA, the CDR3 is TGTGCCAGTAGTATGAGTAGAACAGGGGAAAACTATGGCTACACCTTC. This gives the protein CASSMSRTGENYGYTF.

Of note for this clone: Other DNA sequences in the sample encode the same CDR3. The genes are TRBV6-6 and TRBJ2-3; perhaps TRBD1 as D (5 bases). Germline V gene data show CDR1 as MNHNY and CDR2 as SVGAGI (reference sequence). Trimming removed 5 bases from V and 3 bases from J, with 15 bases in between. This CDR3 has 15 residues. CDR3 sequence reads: CASSRQSYRTDTQYF. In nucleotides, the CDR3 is TGTGCCAGCAGTCGACAATCCTACAGGACAGATACGCAGTATTTT.

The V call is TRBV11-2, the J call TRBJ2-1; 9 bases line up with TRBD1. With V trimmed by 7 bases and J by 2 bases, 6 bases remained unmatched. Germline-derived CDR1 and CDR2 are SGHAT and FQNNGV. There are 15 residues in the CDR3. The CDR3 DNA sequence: TGTGCCAGCACTCCGGACAGGGGAGCCTACAATGAGCAGTTCTTC. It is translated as CASTPDRGAYNEQFF.

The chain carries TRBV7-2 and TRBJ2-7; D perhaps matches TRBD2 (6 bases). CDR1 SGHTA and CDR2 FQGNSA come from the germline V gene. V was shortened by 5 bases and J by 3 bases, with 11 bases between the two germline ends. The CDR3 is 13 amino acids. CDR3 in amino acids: CASSTREDYEQYF. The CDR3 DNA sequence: TGTGCCAGCAGCACGAGGGAGGACTACGAGCAGTACTTC.

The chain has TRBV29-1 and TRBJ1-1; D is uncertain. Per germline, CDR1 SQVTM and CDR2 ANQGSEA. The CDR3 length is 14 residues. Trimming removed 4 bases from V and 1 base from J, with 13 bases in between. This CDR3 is CSVVVRGKNTEAFF. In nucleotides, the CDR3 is TGCAGCGTTGTTGTGCGGGGTAAGAACACTGAAGCTTTCTTT.

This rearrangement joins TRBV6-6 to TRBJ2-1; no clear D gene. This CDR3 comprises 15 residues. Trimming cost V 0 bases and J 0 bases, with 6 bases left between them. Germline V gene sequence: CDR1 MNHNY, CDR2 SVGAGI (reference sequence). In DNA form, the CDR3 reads TGTGCCAGCAGTTACTCGCCGGGCTCCTACAATGAGCAGTTCTTC. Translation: CASSYSPGSYNEQFF.

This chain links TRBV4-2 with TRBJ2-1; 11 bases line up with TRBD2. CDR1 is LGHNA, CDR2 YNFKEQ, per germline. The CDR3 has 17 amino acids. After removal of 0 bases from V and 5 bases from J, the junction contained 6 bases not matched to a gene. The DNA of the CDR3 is TGTGCCAGCAGCCAAGACCAACTAGCGGGAGTCGACAATGAGCAGTTCTTC. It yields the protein CASSQDQLAGVDNEQFF.

CDR3 sequence: CASSLTGQGLEGYTF. The CDR3 bases are TGTGCCAGCAGCTTAACGGGACAGGGATTGGAGGGCTACACCTTC. The V and J genes are TRBV7-3 and TRBJ1-2; 9 bases line up with TRBD1. V lost 0 bases, J lost 8 bases, and 7 bases stayed unmatched. Germline CDR1 is SGHTA and CDR2 is FQGTGA. This CDR3 has 15 residues.

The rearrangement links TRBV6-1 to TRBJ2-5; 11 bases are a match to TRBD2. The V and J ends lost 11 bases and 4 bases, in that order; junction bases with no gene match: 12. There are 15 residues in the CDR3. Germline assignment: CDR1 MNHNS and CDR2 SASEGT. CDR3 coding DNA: TGTGCCGGGGGGCTAGCGGGAGGTTCGCCAGAGACCCAGTACTTC. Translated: CAGGLAGGSPETQYF.

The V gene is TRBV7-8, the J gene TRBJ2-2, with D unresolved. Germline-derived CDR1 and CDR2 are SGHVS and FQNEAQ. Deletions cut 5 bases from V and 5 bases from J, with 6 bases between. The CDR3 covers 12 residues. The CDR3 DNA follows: TGTGCCAGCAGCCTTAGTACCGGGGAGCTGTTTTTT. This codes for CASSLSTGELFF.

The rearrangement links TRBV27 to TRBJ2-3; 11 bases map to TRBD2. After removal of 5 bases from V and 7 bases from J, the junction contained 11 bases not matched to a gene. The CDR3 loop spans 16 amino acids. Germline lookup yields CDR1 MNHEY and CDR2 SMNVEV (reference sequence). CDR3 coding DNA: TGTGCCAGCAGTCCCTTAGCGGGAGGGGTTGTTAATACGCAGTATTTT. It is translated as CASSPLAGGVVNTQYF.

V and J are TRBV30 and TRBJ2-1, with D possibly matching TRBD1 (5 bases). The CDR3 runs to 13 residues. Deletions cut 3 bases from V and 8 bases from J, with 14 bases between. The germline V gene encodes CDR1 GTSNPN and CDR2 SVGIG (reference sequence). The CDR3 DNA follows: TGTGCCTGGAGCAGACAGATACGGGATGAGCAGTTCTTC. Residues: CAWSRQIRDEQFF.

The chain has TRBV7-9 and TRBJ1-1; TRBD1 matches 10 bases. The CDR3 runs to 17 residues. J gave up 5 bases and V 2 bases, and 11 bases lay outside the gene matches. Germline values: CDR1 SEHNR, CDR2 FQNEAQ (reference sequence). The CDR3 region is CASSLPGTGVGETEAFF. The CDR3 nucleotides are TGTGCCAGCAGCTTACCCGGGACAGGGGTAGGGGAGACTGAAGCTTTCTTT.

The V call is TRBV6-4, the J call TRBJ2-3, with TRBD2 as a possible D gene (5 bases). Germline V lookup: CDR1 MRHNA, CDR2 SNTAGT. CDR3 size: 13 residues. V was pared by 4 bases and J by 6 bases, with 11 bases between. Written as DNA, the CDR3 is TGTGCCAGCAGTGTGCGGACTTCGGATACGCAGTATTTT. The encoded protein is CASSVRTSDTQYF.

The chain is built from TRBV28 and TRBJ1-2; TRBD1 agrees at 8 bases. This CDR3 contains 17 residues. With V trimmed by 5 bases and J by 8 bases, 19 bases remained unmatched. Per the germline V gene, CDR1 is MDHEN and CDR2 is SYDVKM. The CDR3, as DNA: TGTGCCAGCAGTCTCTATGGGCCCTCAGGGGGCGCTGGAGGCTACACCTTC. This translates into CASSLYGPSGGAGGYTF.

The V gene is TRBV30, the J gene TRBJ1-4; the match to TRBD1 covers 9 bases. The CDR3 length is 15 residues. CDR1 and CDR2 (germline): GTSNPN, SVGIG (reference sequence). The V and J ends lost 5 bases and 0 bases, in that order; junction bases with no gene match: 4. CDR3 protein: CAWPGTGPTNEKLFF. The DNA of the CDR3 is TGTGCCTGGCCCGGGACAGGGCCAACTAATGAAAAACTGTTTTTT.

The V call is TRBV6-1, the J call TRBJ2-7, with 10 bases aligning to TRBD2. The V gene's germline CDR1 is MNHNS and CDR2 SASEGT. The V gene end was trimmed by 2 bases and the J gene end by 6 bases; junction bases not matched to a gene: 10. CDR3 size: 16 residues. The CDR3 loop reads CASSEWVGLARGEQYF. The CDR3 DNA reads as TGTGCCAGCAGTGAATGGGTGGGACTAGCGCGAGGCGAGCAGTACTTC.

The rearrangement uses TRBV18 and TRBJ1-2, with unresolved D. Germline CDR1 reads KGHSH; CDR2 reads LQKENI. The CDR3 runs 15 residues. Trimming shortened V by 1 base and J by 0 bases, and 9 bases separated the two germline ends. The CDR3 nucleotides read TGTGCCAGCTCACCACGCGAGGGAGCTAACTATGGCTACACCTTC. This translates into CASSPREGANYGYTF.

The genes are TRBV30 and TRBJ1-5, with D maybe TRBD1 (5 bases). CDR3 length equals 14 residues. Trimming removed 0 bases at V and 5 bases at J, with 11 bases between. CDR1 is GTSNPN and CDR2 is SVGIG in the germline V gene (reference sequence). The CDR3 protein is CAWSVSGVDQPQHF. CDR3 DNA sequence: TGTGCCTGGAGTGTCTCGGGGGTTGATCAGCCCCAGCATTTT.

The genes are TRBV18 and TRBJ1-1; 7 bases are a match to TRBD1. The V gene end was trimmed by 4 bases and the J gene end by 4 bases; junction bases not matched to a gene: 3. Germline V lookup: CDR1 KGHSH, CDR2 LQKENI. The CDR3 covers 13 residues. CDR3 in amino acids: CASSHDRVTEAFF. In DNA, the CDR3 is TGTGCCAGCTCACATGACAGGGTCACTGAAGCTTTCTTT. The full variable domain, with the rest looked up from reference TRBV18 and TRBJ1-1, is NAGVMQNPRHLVRRRGQEARLRCSPMKGHSHVYWYRQLPEEGLKFMVYLQKENIIDESGMPKERFSAEFPKEGPSILRIQQVVRGDSAAYFCASSHDRVTEAFFGQGTRLTVV.

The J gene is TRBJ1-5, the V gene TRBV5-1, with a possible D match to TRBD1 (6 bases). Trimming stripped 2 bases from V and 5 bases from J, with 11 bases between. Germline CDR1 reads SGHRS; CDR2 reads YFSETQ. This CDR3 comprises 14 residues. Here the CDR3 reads CASSLQGQDQPQHF. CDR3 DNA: TGCGCCAGCAGCTTACAGGGTCAGGATCAGCCCCAGCATTTT.

The CDR3 DNA sequence: TGTGCCAGCAGTTACTCGGTCGGACAGGGATATGGCTACACCTTC. This codes for CASSYSVGQGYGYTF. The J gene is TRBJ1-2, the V gene TRBV6-5, with 8 bases that match TRBD1. V was clipped by 0 bases and J by 5 bases; unmatched bases: 5. This CDR3 is 15 amino acids long. Per the germline V gene, CDR1 is MNHEY and CDR2 is SVGAGI.

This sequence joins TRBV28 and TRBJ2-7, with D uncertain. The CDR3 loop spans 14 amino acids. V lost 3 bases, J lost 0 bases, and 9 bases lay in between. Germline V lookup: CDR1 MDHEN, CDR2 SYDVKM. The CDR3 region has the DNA TGTGCCAGCAGTTTTGTGGGCAGCTCCTACGAGCAGTACTTC. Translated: CASSFVGSSYEQYF.

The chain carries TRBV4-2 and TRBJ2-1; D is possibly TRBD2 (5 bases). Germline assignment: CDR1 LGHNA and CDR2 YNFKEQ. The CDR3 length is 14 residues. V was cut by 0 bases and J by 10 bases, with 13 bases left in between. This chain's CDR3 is CASSQEVSGNEQFF. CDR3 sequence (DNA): TGTGCCAGCAGCCAAGAAGTCTCGGGGAACGAGCAGTTCTTC.

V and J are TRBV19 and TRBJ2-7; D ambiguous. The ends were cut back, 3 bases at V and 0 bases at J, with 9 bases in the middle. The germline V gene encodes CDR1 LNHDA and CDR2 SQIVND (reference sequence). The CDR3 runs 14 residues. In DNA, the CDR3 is TGTGCCAGTAGTATCCAGGCAAGCTCCTACGAGCAGTACTTC. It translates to CASSIQASSYEQYF.